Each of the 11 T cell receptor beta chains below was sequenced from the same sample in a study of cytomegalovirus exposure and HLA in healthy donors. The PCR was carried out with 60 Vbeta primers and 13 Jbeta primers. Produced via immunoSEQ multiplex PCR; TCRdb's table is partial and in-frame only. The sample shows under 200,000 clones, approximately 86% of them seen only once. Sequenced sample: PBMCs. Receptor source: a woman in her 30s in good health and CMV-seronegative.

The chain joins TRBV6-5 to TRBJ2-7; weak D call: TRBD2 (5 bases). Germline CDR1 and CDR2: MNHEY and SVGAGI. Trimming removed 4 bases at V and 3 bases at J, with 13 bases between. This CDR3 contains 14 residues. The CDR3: CASSSRPGVYEQYF. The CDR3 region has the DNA TGTGCCAGCAGTTCACGACCCGGGGTCTACGAGCAGTACTTC.

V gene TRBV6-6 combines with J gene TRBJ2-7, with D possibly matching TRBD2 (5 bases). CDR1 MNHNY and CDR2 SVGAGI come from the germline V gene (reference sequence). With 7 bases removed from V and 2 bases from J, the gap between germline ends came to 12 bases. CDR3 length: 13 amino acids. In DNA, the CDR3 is TGTGCCAGCAAGTCCAGCGGCACCTACGAGCAGTACTTC. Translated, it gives CASKSSGTYEQYF.

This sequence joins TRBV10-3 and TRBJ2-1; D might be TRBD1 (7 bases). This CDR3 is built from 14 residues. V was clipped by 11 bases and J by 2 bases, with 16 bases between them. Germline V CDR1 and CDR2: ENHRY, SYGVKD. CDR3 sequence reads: CAAARGAPYNEQFF. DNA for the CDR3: TGTGCCGCGGCCAGGGGGGCCCCCTACAATGAGCAGTTCTTC.

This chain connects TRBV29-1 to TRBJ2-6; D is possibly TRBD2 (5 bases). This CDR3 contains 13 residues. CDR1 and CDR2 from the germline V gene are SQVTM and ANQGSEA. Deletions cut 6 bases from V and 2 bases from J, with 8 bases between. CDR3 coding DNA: TGCAGCGTGCTCGGGGCTGGGGCCAACGTCCTGACTTTC. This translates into CSVLGAGANVLTF. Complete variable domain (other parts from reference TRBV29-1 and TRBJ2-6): SAVISQKPSRDICQRGTSLTIQCQVDSQVTMMFWYRQQPGQSLTLIATANQGSEATYESGFVIDKFPISRPNLTFSTLTVSNMSPEDSSIYLCSVLGAGANVLTFGAGSRLTVL.

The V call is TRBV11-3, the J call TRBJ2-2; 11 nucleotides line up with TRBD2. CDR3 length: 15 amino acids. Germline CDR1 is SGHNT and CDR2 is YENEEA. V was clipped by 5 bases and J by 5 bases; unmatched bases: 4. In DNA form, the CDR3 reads TGTGCCAGCAGCATCGGGACTAGCGGAACCGGGGAGCTGTTTTTT. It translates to CASSIGTSGTGELFF.

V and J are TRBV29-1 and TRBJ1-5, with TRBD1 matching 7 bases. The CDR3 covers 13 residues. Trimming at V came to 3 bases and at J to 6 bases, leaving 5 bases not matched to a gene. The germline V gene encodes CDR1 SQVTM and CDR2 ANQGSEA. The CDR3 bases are TGCAGCGTTGAGACAGACAGGGCTCAGCCCCAGCATTTT. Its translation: CSVETDRAQPQHF.

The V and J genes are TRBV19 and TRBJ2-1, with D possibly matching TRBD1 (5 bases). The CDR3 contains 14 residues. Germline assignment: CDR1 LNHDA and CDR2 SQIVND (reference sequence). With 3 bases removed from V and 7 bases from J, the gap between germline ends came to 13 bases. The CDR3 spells CASSITGVTNEQFF. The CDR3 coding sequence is TGTGCCAGTAGTATCACAGGAGTTACAAATGAGCAGTTCTTC.

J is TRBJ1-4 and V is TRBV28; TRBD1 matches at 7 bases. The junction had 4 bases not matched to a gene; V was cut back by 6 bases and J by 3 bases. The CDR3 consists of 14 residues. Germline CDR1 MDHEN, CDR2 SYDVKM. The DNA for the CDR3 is TGTGCCAGCAGAAACAGGGGTGCTAATGAAAAACTGTTTTTT. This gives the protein CASRNRGANEKLFF.

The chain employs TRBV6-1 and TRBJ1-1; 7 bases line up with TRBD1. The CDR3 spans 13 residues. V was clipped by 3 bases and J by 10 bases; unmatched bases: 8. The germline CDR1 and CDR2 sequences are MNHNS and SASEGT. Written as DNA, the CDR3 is TGTGCCAGCAGTGAGCTAACAGGGGTGGGAGCTTTCTTT. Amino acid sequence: CASSELTGVGAFF.

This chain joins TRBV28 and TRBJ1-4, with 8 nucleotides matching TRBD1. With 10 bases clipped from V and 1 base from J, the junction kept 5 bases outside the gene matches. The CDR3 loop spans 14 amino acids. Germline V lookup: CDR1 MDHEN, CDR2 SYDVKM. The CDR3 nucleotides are TGTGCCACGCAAACAGGGGGAACTAATGAAAAACTGTTTTTT. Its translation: CATQTGGTNEKLFF.

The CDR3 region has the DNA TGTGCCAGCAGCCTACGGGGGGGCACCGGGGAGCTGTTTTTT. It translates to CASSLRGGTGELFF. The chain links TRBV7-9 to TRBJ2-2, with TRBD2 matching over 8 bases. Germline CDR1 reads SEHNR; CDR2 reads FQNEAQ (reference sequence). V was pared by 5 bases and J by 4 bases, with 3 bases of the junction left unmatched. The CDR3 is made up of 14 amino acids. Looking up the rest from reference TRBV7-9 and TRBJ2-2 gives the full variable domain: DTGVSQNPRHKITKRGQNVTFRCDPISEHNRLYWYRQTLGQGPEFLTYFQNEAQLEKSRLLSDRFSAERPKGSFSTLEIQRTEQGDSAMYLCASSLRGGTGELFFGEGSRLTVL.